These 32 T cell receptor beta chains originate from one sample sequenced in a study of shared clonotypes between healthy human individuals. This table comes from immunoSEQ multiplex PCR, and its TCRdb copy is limited to in-frame clones, with some not included. The repertoire has roughly 2,000,000 clones, just under 95% of them found once; the top ten carry 1% to 1.5%. Naive CD8 cells lacked CD45RO and underwent positive selection for CCR7, leaving out terminally differentiated effector memory CD45RA+ cells. Source material: naive CD8+ T cells sorted from blood. The receptor set was obtained from a man aged 18-30 years in good health.

The chain combines TRBV13 with TRBJ2-7; D is uncertain. The CDR3 is 9 residues long. V lost 10 bases to trimming and J lost 6 bases, with 7 bases between them. Germline V gene lookup returns CDR1 PRHDT and CDR2 FYEKMQ (reference sequence). CDR3 residues: CATNREQYF. In DNA form, the CDR3 reads TGTGCCACCAACCGCGAGCAGTACTTC.

This chain uses TRBV7-8 with TRBJ2-3; 13 bases are shared with TRBD2. Germline V gene lookup returns CDR1 SGHVS and CDR2 FQNEAQ. V lost 1 base and J lost 4; bases outside the gene matches: 8. This CDR3 contains 18 residues. This CDR3 reads CASSLDTSGGAGADTQYF. For the CDR3, the DNA is TGTGCCAGCAGCTTAGACACTAGCGGGGGGGCCGGGGCAGATACGCAGTATTTT.

This clone was observed a handful of times. This chain links TRBV28 with TRBJ1-5; D gene unclear. The V end was cut by 7 bases, the J end by 1 base, with 11 bases between. The CDR3 sequence is 14 residues long. CDR1 and CDR2 (germline): MDHEN, SYDVKM. CDR3 loop: CASMVGSSNQPQHF. Written as DNA, the CDR3 is TGTGCCAGCATGGTCGGGAGCAGCAATCAGCCCCAGCATTTT.

This clone was detected once. The CDR3 protein is CASTQVRGSYEQYF. CDR3 bases: TGTGCCAGCACCCAAGTTAGGGGCTCCTACGAGCAGTACTTC. The chain links TRBV28 to TRBJ2-7, with a tentative D call TRBD1 (5 bases). Germline V gene sequence: CDR1 MDHEN, CDR2 SYDVKM. V shed 7 bases and J shed 0 bases, with 13 bases lying between them. The length of the CDR3 is 14 residues.

DNA for the CDR3: TGTGCCAGCAGCCGGGGTCTTCTAAATTCACCCCTCCACTTT. Protein sequence: CASSRGLLNSPLHF. This rearrangement joins TRBV7-2 to TRBJ1-6; D is ambiguous. Germline V lookup: CDR1 SGHTA, CDR2 FQGNSA. The germline V and J ends were trimmed by 5 bases and 7 bases, with 12 bases remaining between them. The CDR3 spans 14 residues. Full variable domain (missing parts from reference TRBV7-2 and TRBJ1-6): GAGVSQSPSNKVTEKGKDVELRCDPISGHTALYWYRQSLGQGLEFLIYFQGNSAPDKSGLPSDRFSAERTGGSVSTLTIQRTQQEDSAVYLCASSRGLLNSPLHFGNGTRLTVT.

The chain couples TRBV2 to TRBJ1-2; D is unresolved. V shed 4 bases and J shed 3 bases, with 6 bases lying between them. The V gene's germline CDR1 is SNHLY and CDR2 FYNNEI. This CDR3 comprises 12 residues. This CDR3 reads CASSGEDYGYTF. The CDR3 nucleotides read TGTGCCAGCAGTGGGGAAGACTATGGCTACACCTTC.

V usage is TRBV5-4 and J usage is TRBJ1-2; no clear D. The germline V gene has CDR1 SGHNT and CDR2 YYREEE (reference sequence). The CDR3 contains 17 residues. V was shortened by 2 bases and J by 0 bases, with 17 bases between the two germline ends. CDR3 in amino acids: CASSFDSDLLANYGYTF. Written as DNA, the CDR3 is TGTGCCAGCAGCTTTGATTCGGACCTTCTAGCTAACTATGGCTACACCTTC.

The gene calls are TRBV2 and TRBJ2-6, with D uncertain. CDR1 and CDR2 (germline): SNHLY, FYNNEI. V was trimmed by 1 base and J by 2 bases, leaving 6 bases between them. The CDR3 consists of 15 residues. CDR3 DNA: TGTGCCAGCAGTGAAGAGGCCCCTGGGGCCAACGTCCTGACTTTC. It is translated as CASSEEAPGANVLTF.

The V and J genes are TRBV5-1 and TRBJ2-7, with a weak D call TRBD1 (5 bases). There are 16 residues in the CDR3. CDR1 and CDR2 from the germline V gene are SGHRS and YFSETQ. Trimming took 0 bases from V and 3 from J, leaving 16 bases between them. CDR3 coding DNA: TGCGCCAGCAGCTTGGTTTTGGACACCCTTTTCTACGAGCAGTACTTC. Protein: CASSLVLDTLFYEQYF.

The rearrangement uses TRBV7-3 and TRBJ2-7, with 11 bases matching TRBD2. V gave up 4 bases and J gave up 6 bases; unmatched junction bases: 8. Germline values: CDR1 SGHTA, CDR2 FQGTGA. The CDR3 is 15 residues long. This chain's CDR3 is CASSSHPGLAAEQYF. The CDR3 DNA reads as TGTGCCAGCAGCTCCCACCCGGGACTAGCGGCCGAGCAGTACTTC.

The CDR3 DNA reads as TGCGCCAGCAGTGATGGCTGGACACAGGCTAGCACAGATACGCAGTATTTT. It codes for CASSDGWTQASTDTQYF. The rearrangement uses TRBV10-1 and TRBJ2-3, with D tentatively TRBD1 (5 bases). CDR1 WNHNN and CDR2 SYGVQD come from the germline V gene (reference sequence). The CDR3 runs to 17 residues. The germline V and J ends were trimmed by 3 bases and 0 bases, with 16 bases remaining between them.

This clone was picked up one time. The V and J genes are TRBV28 and TRBJ2-7; TRBD1 matches 7 bases. Per the germline V gene, CDR1 is MDHEN and CDR2 is SYDVKM. CDR3 length equals 15 residues. V dropped 4 bases and J dropped 0; count of bases not matched to a gene: 6. The CDR3 DNA reads TGTGCCAGCAGTTACAGGGGTCTTAGCTCCTACGAGCAGTACTTC. Its translation: CASSYRGLSSYEQYF.

The chain carries TRBV6-5 and TRBJ1-4; D unresolved. Germline CDR1 is MNHEY and CDR2 is SVGAGI. The CDR3 runs 14 residues. V gave up 0 bases and J gave up 8 bases, with 10 bases separating them. The CDR3: CASSYSMYGEKLFF. DNA for the CDR3: TGTGCCAGCAGTTACTCGATGTACGGGGAAAAACTGTTTTTT.

J is TRBJ2-2 and V is TRBV30; D possibly uses TRBD1 or TRBD2 (5 bases each). Germline V gene data show CDR1 as GTSNPN and CDR2 as SVGIG (reference sequence). The CDR3 extends over 13 amino acids. V was clipped by 1 base and J by 3 bases, with 6 bases between them. CDR3 in DNA: TGTGCCTGGAGTGGGGGGTACACCGGGGAGCTGTTTTTT. It specifies CAWSGGYTGELFF.

The gene calls are TRBV27 and TRBJ1-2; possible D gene TRBD1, 5 bases. This CDR3 has 14 amino acids. CDR1 MNHEY and CDR2 SMNVEV come from the germline V gene (reference sequence). With 5 bases removed from V and 6 bases from J, the gap between germline ends came to 16 bases. The CDR3 spells CASSPRRRGDGYTF. Written as DNA, the CDR3 is TGTGCCAGCAGTCCTCGAAGGAGGGGCGATGGCTACACCTTC.

With regard to this clone: In the same sample, other DNA sequences code for this CDR3. The rearrangement joins TRBV2 to TRBJ2-5, with TRBD2 matching over 8 bases. J lost 5 bases, V lost 1 base, and 3 bases had no gene match. The CDR3 loop spans 14 amino acids. Germline V gene sequence: CDR1 SNHLY, CDR2 FYNNEI. Here the CDR3 reads CASSEGLAWETQYF. The CDR3 DNA follows: TGTGCCAGCAGTGAAGGACTAGCGTGGGAGACCCAGTACTTC.

The chain is built from TRBV27 and TRBJ1-1, with D unresolved. Between the trimmed V and J ends, which lost 2 bases and 1 base, there was a span of 11 bases. CDR1 and CDR2 (germline): MNHEY, SMNVEV (reference sequence). The CDR3 runs 15 residues. The CDR3 nucleotides read TGTGCCAGCAGTTTAGGGCCCTGGGGGAACACTGAAGCTTTCTTT. It specifies CASSLGPWGNTEAFF.

The chain joins TRBV6-5 to TRBJ2-7, with 7 bases lining up with TRBD2. This CDR3 is 14 amino acids long. Unmatched junction bases numbered 10, after V lost 6 bases and J lost 5 bases. Germline CDR1 MNHEY, CDR2 SVGAGI. The CDR3 sequence: CASSYAGAGDEQYF. The CDR3 DNA reads TGTGCCAGCAGCTATGCGGGAGCTGGTGACGAGCAGTACTTC.

The chain recombines TRBV28 with TRBJ1-2; D perhaps matches TRBD1 (5 bases). V was trimmed by 2 bases and J by 4 bases, leaving 14 bases between them. Germline CDR1 and CDR2: MDHEN and SYDVKM. The CDR3 spans 15 residues. The CDR3 region is CASSLSSGGSYGYTF. In DNA form, the CDR3 reads TGTGCCAGCAGTTTAAGCTCGGGGGGATCCTATGGCTACACCTTC.

V usage is TRBV7-3 and J usage is TRBJ2-3; 12 bases fit TRBD2. The germline CDR1 and CDR2 sequences are SGHTA and FQGTGA. This CDR3 comprises 16 residues. V lost 5 bases to trimming and J lost 0 bases; unmatched junction nucleotides: 3. CDR3 sequence reads: CASSPLAGGSTDTQYF. The CDR3 region has the DNA TGTGCCAGCAGCCCACTAGCGGGGGGTAGCACAGATACGCAGTATTTT.

This chain uses TRBV27 with TRBJ2-1; 8 bases fit TRBD2. Trimming at V came to 0 bases and at J to 8 bases, leaving 9 bases not matched to a gene. Germline V gene sequence: CDR1 MNHEY, CDR2 SMNVEV (reference sequence). There are 16 residues in the CDR3. The CDR3 loop is CASSLSWGSGIYEQFF. The CDR3 DNA reads TGTGCCAGCAGTTTATCGTGGGGTAGCGGGATTTATGAGCAGTTCTTC.

The rearrangement joins TRBV4-3 to TRBJ2-7; D possibly matches TRBD1 or TRBD2 (5 bases each). Trimming took off 0 bases at V and 1 base at J, with 16 bases between the two ends. This CDR3 is 17 amino acids long. The germline V gene has CDR1 LGHNA and CDR2 YSLEER. The CDR3 loop reads CASSQEERGARSYEQYF. As DNA, the CDR3 is TGCGCCAGCAGCCAAGAGGAGAGGGGCGCTAGGTCCTACGAGCAGTACTTC.

This chain uses TRBV5-6 with TRBJ2-7, with D perhaps TRBD1 or TRBD2 (5 bases each). This CDR3 has 14 residues. V gave up 2 bases and J gave up 3 bases, with 12 bases separating them. Germline CDR1 and CDR2: SGHDT and YYEEEE. The CDR3 DNA follows: TGTGCCAGCAGCTTTTTACGGGACGGCTACGAGCAGTACTTC. It is translated as CASSFLRDGYEQYF.

V gene TRBV4-3 combines with J gene TRBJ2-4; 7 nucleotides agree with TRBD1. CDR3 length equals 13 residues. The V gene end was trimmed by 9 bases and the J gene end by 0 bases; junction bases not matched to a gene: 2. From germline, CDR1 is LGHNA and CDR2 YSLEER. CDR3 sequence (DNA): TGCGCCAGTGACAGGGAAGCCAAAAACATTCAGTACTTC. Translation: CASDREAKNIQYF.

V and J are TRBV4-3 and TRBJ1-1; D is possibly TRBD1 (6 bases). The CDR3 runs to 15 residues. Germline V gene sequence: CDR1 LGHNA, CDR2 YSLEER. The V and J ends lost 3 bases and 1 base respectively, with 12 bases between them. CDR3 loop: CASSQGGGWNTEAFF. CDR3 DNA sequence: TGCGCCAGCAGCCAGGGGGGGGGCTGGAACACTGAAGCTTTCTTT.

V gene TRBV5-1 combines with J gene TRBJ2-1, with D perhaps being TRBD1 or TRBD2 (5 bases each). Germline V CDR1 and CDR2: SGHRS, YFSETQ. Trimming removed 4 bases at V and 6 bases at J, with 14 bases between. CDR3 length equals 14 residues. The CDR3 loop reads CASSAIGDPNEQFF. CDR3 DNA sequence: TGCGCCAGCAGCGCTATAGGGGACCCCAATGAGCAGTTCTTC.

The rearrangement uses TRBV5-6 and TRBJ2-7; no clear D. Trimming took off 0 bases at V and 9 bases at J, with 10 bases between the two ends. The CDR3 runs 12 residues. Germline assignment: CDR1 SGHDT and CDR2 YYEEEE. CDR3 DNA: TGTGCCAGCAGCTTGGGCGATCTGGGGCAGTACTTC. Protein product: CASSLGDLGQYF.

The chain links TRBV9 to TRBJ1-4; D perhaps matches TRBD1 (6 bases). From germline, CDR1 is SGDLS and CDR2 YYNGEE. Trimming removed 5 bases at V and 3 bases at J, with 14 bases between. This CDR3 has 15 residues. The CDR3 DNA reads TGTGCCAGCAGTAAAGTGGGGGCACCTAATGAAAAACTGTTTTTT. Its protein is CASSKVGAPNEKLFF.

The sample holds one count of this clone. The rearrangement links TRBV5-1 to TRBJ2-7; either TRBD1 or TRBD2 may fit D (5 bases each). Germline CDR1 is SGHRS and CDR2 is YFSETQ. The CDR3 contains 15 residues. V gave up 5 bases and J gave up 2 bases, with 17 bases separating them. Written as DNA, the CDR3 is TGCGCCAGCAGGTACGGGACGGCAAGTACCTACGAGCAGTACTTC. Protein sequence: CASRYGTASTYEQYF. Combining the CDR3 with reference TRBV5-1 and TRBJ2-7 gives the whole variable domain KAGVTQTPRYLIKTRGQQVTLSCSPISGHRSVSWYQQTPGQGLQFLFEYFSETQRNKGNFPGRFSGRQFSNSRSEMNVSTLELGDSALYLCASRYGTASTYEQYFGPGTRLTVT.

J is TRBJ2-7 and V is TRBV5-5; D unclear. Germline CDR1 SGHKS, CDR2 YYEKEE (reference sequence). V lost 7 bases, J lost 0 bases, and 11 bases lay in between. The CDR3 runs to 13 residues. The CDR3 region has the DNA TGTGCCAGCTCAGGACGAACCTCCTACGAGCAGTACTTC. Translating it yields CASSGRTSYEQYF.

The gene calls are TRBV18 and TRBJ2-3; D may be TRBD1 or TRBD2 (5 bases each). V gave up 2 bases and J gave up 1 base, with 10 bases separating them. The CDR3 runs 15 residues. Germline loops: CDR1 KGHSH, CDR2 LQKENI. The CDR3 spells CASSPEEGRTDTQYF. The CDR3 region has the DNA TGTGCCAGCTCACCAGAAGAGGGGCGCACAGATACGCAGTATTTT.

This clone came up once. The chain links TRBV4-2 to TRBJ1-5, with a weak D call TRBD1 (5 bases). CDR3 length equals 13 residues. Germline CDR1 reads LGHNA; CDR2 reads YNFKEQ. Trimming shortened V by 3 bases and J by 5 bases, and 8 bases separated the two germline ends. The CDR3 here is CASSHLGDQPQHF. CDR3 DNA: TGTGCCAGCAGCCATTTGGGGGATCAGCCCCAGCATTTT.